The TCR beta chain under discussion was sequenced for a study of blood T cell repertoires in COVID-19. The table came from immunoSEQ multiplex PCR; TCRdb's copy has only in-frame clones and leaves some out. The table shows under 200,000 clones, with around 79% occurring only once. There are a few counts of this clone. CDR3 length equals 12 residues. Per germline, CDR1 SQVTM and CDR2 ANQGSEA. V was shortened by 7 bases and J by 3 bases, with 12 bases between the two germline ends. The study assigned cohorts using participant-reported clinical history. Sequencing was carried out using PBMCs or T cells enriched from blood (not recorded which). The chain employs TRBV29-1 and TRBJ1-1; D gene unclear. This sequence originates from a middle-aged man who had recovered from COVID-19. This CDR3 is CSAEGGYTEAFF. The CDR3 nucleotides read TGCAGCGCCGAGGGTGGGTACACTGAAGCTTTCTTT.